Each of the 11 T cell receptor beta chains below was sequenced from the same sample in a study of tumor-infiltrating lymphocytes in primary liver carcinoma. Unsorted whole blood served as the source of blood RNA, and germline DNA was extracted as well. From approximately 0.5 ug of total RNA, TCR beta-specific cDNA was reverse-transcribed using a constant-region primer. For TCR beta, libraries were produced by three nested multiplex PCR rounds using slightly modified ARM-PCR. PCR rounds one and two used TRBV1-TRBV30 forward primers with a C-beta reverse primer for 10 cycles each. TCRdb ran MiXCR on the multiplex PCR reads and lists one entry per CDR3 protein. This repertoire shows 300,000 to 350,000 distinct CDR3 sequences, about 65% found once; its top ten account for about 6.5%. The specimen was peripheral blood. Every receptor here comes from a man in his forties or fifties with primary liver carcinoma and hepatitis B virus infection.

To note about this clonotype: The junction differs from germline at one of its ends, possibly a read error. The V gene is TRBV6-5, the J gene TRBJ2-5, with a weak D call TRBD2 (5 bases). The CDR3 length is 14 residues. Germline V CDR1 and CDR2: MNHEY, SVGAGI. The CDR3 nucleotides read TGTGCCAGGAGTTACTTTGGAGGCCGGGAGACCCAGTACTTC. Protein sequence: CARSYFGGRETQYF.

Comment on this clonotype: This may be a read error, as it is one base from a much larger clone. The chain carries TRBV6-5 and TRBJ1-2; TRBD1 might be the D (5 bases). Germline V gene sequence: CDR1 MNHEY, CDR2 SVGAGI. Trimming removed 2 bases from V and 6 bases from J, with 10 bases in between. The CDR3 consists of 13 residues. DNA for the CDR3: TGTGCCAGCAGTTACGACGGGGCGGATGGCTACACCTTC. This gives the protein CASSYDGADGYTF.

Comments on this clonotype: Being one base from a much bigger clone, this may be a read error. The chain uses TRBV6-1 and TRBJ1-3; D not resolved. The CDR3 spans 11 residues. From germline, CDR1 is MNHNS and CDR2 SASEGT. V dropped 11 bases and J dropped 4 bases, with 9 bases sitting between them. For the CDR3, the DNA is TGTGCCGCTAAATTGGGAAACACCATATATTTT. Its translation is CAAKLGNTIYF.

This clonotype was seen only a few times. The V and J genes are TRBV5-4 and TRBJ2-7, with 8 positions matching TRBD2. The V and J ends lost 2 bases and 1 base, in that order; junction bases with no gene match: 14. Germline V lookup: CDR1 SGHNT, CDR2 YYREEE (reference sequence). CDR3 length: 18 amino acids. CDR3 DNA sequence: TGTGCCAGCAGCTTAGGGTTTGGGTTGGCTAGCGGGTCCTACGAGCAGTACTTC. Translating it yields CASSLGFGLASGSYEQYF. Drawing the rest from reference TRBV5-4 and TRBJ2-7, the complete variable domain is ETGVTQSPTHLIKTRGQQVTLRCSSQSGHNTVSWYQQALGQGPQFIFQYYREEENGRGNFPPRFSGLQFPNYSSELNVNALELDDSALYLCASSLGFGLASGSYEQYFGPGTRLTVT.

This clonotype was detected only a few times. Its ends do not fully match the called genes, so a read error is possible. The V and J genes are TRBV6-5 and TRBJ1-2; TRBD1 is a possible D gene (5 bases). The CDR3 consists of 14 residues. The germline V gene encodes CDR1 MNHEY and CDR2 SVGAGI. CDR3 sequence reads: CGSRPGAQNYGYTF. DNA of the CDR3: TGTGGCAGCAGGCCCGGGGCGCAAAACTATGGCTACACCTTC.

On this clonotype: The final CDR3 position lacks the conserved phenylalanine or tryptophan, pointing to a likely read error. CDR3 bases: TGTGCCTGGAGTGTACAGGGGATAACCACTGAAGCTTTCTCT. Translated, it gives CAWSVQGITTEAFS. The rearrangement joins TRBV30 to TRBJ1-1, with 7 bases matching TRBD1. V was clipped by 0 bases and J by 4 bases; unmatched bases: 5. CDR1 and CDR2 from the germline V gene are GTSNPN and SVGIG (reference sequence). This CDR3 has 14 residues.

The genes are TRBV10-1 and TRBJ1-4; no clear D. Germline CDR1 WNHNN, CDR2 SYGVQD (reference sequence). The CDR3 covers 14 residues. Trimming shortened V by 0 bases and J by 6 bases, and 8 bases separated the two germline ends. The CDR3 DNA reads TGCGCCAGCAGTGAGTCGCGTAGGGATGAAAAACTGTTTTTT. Residues: CASSESRRDEKLFF.

In this sample, this clonotype turned up many times. The chain recombines TRBV12-3 or TRBV12-4 with TRBJ1-1, with 8 nucleotides matching TRBD1. CDR3 size: 14 residues. V lost 5 bases to trimming and J lost 11 bases; unmatched junction nucleotides: 13. The CDR3, as DNA: TGTGCCAGCAGTCCAGGGGACAGGAACGGCAGGGCTTTCTTT. Amino acid sequence: CASSPGDRNGRAFF.

The table lists this clonotype with a few counts. V and J are TRBV30 and TRBJ2-5; possibly TRBD2 for D (6 bases). The germline V gene has CDR1 GTSNPN and CDR2 SVGIG (reference sequence). This CDR3 is 14 amino acids long. V lost 1 base and J lost 4, with 13 bases in between. In DNA form, the CDR3 reads TGTGCCTGGAGTGAGGCCAGCGGGCTAGAGACCCAGTACTTC. It specifies CAWSEASGLETQYF.

With respect to this clonotype: The junction and the germline gene differ at one end; a read error may be behind it. This chain joins TRBV11-3 and TRBJ2-1, with 7 nucleotides matching TRBD1. The CDR3 sequence is 13 residues long. Germline V gene data show CDR1 as SGHNT and CDR2 as YENEEA. This CDR3 reads CASSPGQFNVQFF. CDR3 DNA: TGTGCCAGCAGTCCGGGACAGTTCAATGTGCAGTTCTTC.

For this clonotype: A much larger clone differs by one base, so this may be a read error. Given the absence of the conserved phenylalanine or tryptophan at the CDR3 end, a read error is likely. J is TRBJ2-3 and V is TRBV6-6; D could derive from TRBD1 or TRBD2 (5 bases each). The CDR3 has 16 amino acids. The germline CDR1 and CDR2 sequences are MNHNY and SVGAGI (reference sequence). Trimming removed 7 bases at V and 1 base at J, with 18 bases between. CDR3 coding DNA: TGTGCCAGCACCGGGCAGGGTCGGGGTGGCACAGATACGCAGTATTAT. Translating gives CASTGQGRGGTDTQYY.